This TCR beta chain is drawn from a study of blood T cell repertoires in COVID-19. Study information: The study drew acute and convalescent COVID-19 samples from the United States, Italy and Spain. T cells, B-cell-depleted T cells, or PBMCs provided the cDNA or gDNA that served as material.

CDR3 length equals 15 residues. V lost 0 bases and J lost 7; bases outside the gene matches: 7. Germline lookup yields CDR1 SQVTM and CDR2 ANQGSEA. In the source study's methods: Using reference gene primer amplification, nucleated cell counts were estimated. Assay: immunoSEQ multiplex PCR; the TCRdb copy retains only in-frame clones and omits some. V and J calls and clone size are given by that table; D and trimming were obtained from the DNA. The sample has about 190,000 clones; almost 85% are singletons. The sample taken for sequencing was peripheral blood. This chain joins TRBV29-1 and TRBJ2-1; 9 bases map to TRBD2. The clonotype originates from a woman in her 70s with active or convalescent COVID-19. DNA for the CDR3: TGCAGCGTTGAAGATCTGGCGGGAGGGCCGAATGAGCAGTTCTTC. This translates into CSVEDLAGGPNEQFF.